Many counts were recorded for the clone carrying this T cell receptor beta chain. From germline, CDR1 is SQVTM and CDR2 ANQGSEA. V lost 1 base, J lost 4 bases, and 10 bases lay in between. This CDR3 has 13 amino acids. These data originate in a study of T-cell reconstitution after alpha-beta-depleted transplantation in children. Unique molecular identifiers featured in how the TCRbeta library was prepared. Using its own MiXCR run on the PCR reads, TCRdb lists one record per CDR3 protein. The profile shows fewer than 750,000 distinct CDR3 sequences, approximately 22% of them singletons. The sequenced sample was PBMCs, mostly from graft donor cells, obtained 360 days after TCRalphabeta/CD19-depleted stem cell transplant. The chain joins TRBV29-1 to TRBJ1-2; D remains unclear. This receptor was identified in a boy younger than two who had a stem cell transplant for acute myeloid leukemia, so the T cells may come from the graft donor. CDR3 DNA sequence: TGCAGCGTTGAAGGAACAGCGACCTATGGCTACACCTTC. Translation gives CSVEGTATYGYTF. Based on the CDR3 plus reference TRBV29-1 and TRBJ1-2, the full variable domain is SAVISQKPSRDICQRGTSLTIQCQVDSQVTMMFWYRQQPGQSLTLIATANQGSEATYESGFVIDKFPISRPNLTFSTLTVSNMSPEDSSIYLCSVEGTATYGYTFGSGTRLTVV.